The sequence of this T cell receptor (beta chain) was determined in a study of blood T cells in healthy people across ages. Whole-study results and caveats: The study could not conclusively compare naive and antigen-experienced cells, given its unsorted PBMCs.

Primers used in a second PCR of roughly 7 to 12 cycles were a sample-barcoded 5' primer and a J-beta primer mix. MiXCR was run by TCRdb on the 5' RACE reads, yielding one entry per CDR3 protein. The sample shows about 780,000 distinct CDR3 sequences, about 47% of them seen only once. Concerning this clonotype: Its antigen is as yet unknown.

A minimum of 5.5 micrograms of total RNA was extracted per sample. Input material: blood. This sequence originates from a man older than 75 in good health.

The CDR3 is CASSLGQAEQYF. As DNA, the CDR3 is TGTGCCAGCAGCCTGGGACAGGCCGAGCAGTACTTC. The chain employs TRBV28 and TRBJ2-7; 8 bases are shared with TRBD1. CDR1 and CDR2 from the germline V gene are MDHEN and SYDVKM. Trimming removed 6 bases from V and 6 bases from J; junction bases left unmatched: 4. This CDR3 is built from 12 residues.